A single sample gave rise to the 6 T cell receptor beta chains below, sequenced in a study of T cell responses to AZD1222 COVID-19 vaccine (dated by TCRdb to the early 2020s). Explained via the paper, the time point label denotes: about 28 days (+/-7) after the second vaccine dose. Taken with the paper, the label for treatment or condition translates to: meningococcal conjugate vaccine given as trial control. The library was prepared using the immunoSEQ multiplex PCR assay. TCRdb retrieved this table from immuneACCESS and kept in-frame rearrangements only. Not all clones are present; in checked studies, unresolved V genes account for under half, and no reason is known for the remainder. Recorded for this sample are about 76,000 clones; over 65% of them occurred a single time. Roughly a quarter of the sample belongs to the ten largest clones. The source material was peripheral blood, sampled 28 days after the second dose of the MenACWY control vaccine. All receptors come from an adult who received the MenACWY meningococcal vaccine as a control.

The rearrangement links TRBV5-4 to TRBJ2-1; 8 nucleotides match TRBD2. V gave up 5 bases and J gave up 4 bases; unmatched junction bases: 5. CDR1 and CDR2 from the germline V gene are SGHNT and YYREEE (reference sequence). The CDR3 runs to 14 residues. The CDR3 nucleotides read TGTGCCAGCAGTCGGGAGGGCCTTTACAATGAGCAGTTCTTC. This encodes CASSREGLYNEQFF.

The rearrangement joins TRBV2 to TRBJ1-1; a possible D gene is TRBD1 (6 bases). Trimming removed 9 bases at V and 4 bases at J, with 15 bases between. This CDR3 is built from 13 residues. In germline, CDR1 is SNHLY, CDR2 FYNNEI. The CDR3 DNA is TGTGCCAGTTCACAGGGCACAGGCACTGAAGCTTTCTTT. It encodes CASSQGTGTEAFF.

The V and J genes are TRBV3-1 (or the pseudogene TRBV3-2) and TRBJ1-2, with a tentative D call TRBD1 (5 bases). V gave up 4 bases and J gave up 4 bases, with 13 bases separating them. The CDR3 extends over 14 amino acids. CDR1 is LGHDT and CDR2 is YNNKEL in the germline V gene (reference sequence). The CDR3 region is CASSPSQGIYGYTF. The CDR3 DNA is TGTGCCAGCAGCCCCTCCCAGGGCATCTATGGCTACACCTTC.

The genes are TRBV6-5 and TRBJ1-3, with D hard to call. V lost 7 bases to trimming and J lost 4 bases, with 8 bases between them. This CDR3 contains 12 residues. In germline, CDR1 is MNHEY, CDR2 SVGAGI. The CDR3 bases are TGTGCCAGCACCTCTGGAGGAAACACCATATATTTT. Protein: CASTSGGNTIYF.

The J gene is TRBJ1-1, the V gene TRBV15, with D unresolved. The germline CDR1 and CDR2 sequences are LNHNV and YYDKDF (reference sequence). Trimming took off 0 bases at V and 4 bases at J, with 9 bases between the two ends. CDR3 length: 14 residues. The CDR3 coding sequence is TGTGCCACCAGCAGAGATTCCCGGGGCACTGAAGCTTTCTTT. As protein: CATSRDSRGTEAFF.

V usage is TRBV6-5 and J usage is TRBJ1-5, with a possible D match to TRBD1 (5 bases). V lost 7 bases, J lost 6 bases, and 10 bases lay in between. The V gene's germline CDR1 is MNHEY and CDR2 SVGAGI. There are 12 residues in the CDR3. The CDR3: CASKKRGQPQHF. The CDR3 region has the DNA TGTGCCAGCAAAAAAAGGGGTCAGCCCCAGCATTTT.